This T cell receptor beta chain was profiled in a study of PD-1 blockade in mismatch repair-deficient tumors. Study conclusions and caveats: Tumor-resident clones, often absent from pretreatment blood, expanded after pembrolizumab and then contracted.

This table comes from immunoSEQ multiplex PCR, and its TCRdb copy is limited to in-frame clones, with some not included. The sample shows more than 85,000 clones, 82% of them seen only once. From germline, CDR1 is LNHNV and CDR2 YYDKDF (reference sequence). CDR3 length: 13 amino acids. The ends lost 9 bases at V and 5 bases at J; junction bases unmatched: 4. This clone was seen more than once but under ten times. The antigen remains unidentified. This sample comprised peripheral blood, obtained roughly eight months after starting pembrolizumab. This TCR was sampled from an adult with mismatch repair-deficient cancer. The V call is TRBV15, the J call TRBJ2-7, with TRBD2 matching over 13 bases. CDR3 in DNA: TGTGCCACTGGACTAGCGGGAGTTCACGAGCAGTACTTC. This gives the protein CATGLAGVHEQYF.